What follows describes a single T cell receptor beta chain. The target of this receptor is not known. The sample holds no much larger clone one base away, and base qualities are not on file. The library relied on the immunoSEQ multiplex PCR assay. The multiplex PCR relied on a mix of 60 forward primers for TCR Vbeta segments and 13 reverse primers for TCR Jbeta segments. The CDR3 region of rearranged TCR beta genes was amplified from genomic DNA with a multiplex PCR assay. On the Illumina HiSeq System, the amplified TCR beta libraries were sequenced as 87-base-pair reads. Concerning the study's data processing: A later analysis counted 65 million to 90 million unique TCR beta chains across the roughly 700 repertoires, and some 11 million of these chains were shared by at least two donors. Raw reads were error-corrected and collapsed into unique sequences with a nearest-neighbor algorithm that merged closely related sequences to remove PCR and sequencing errors. Alignment of CDR3 sequences to IMGT reference sequences was used to assign V, D and J gene segments. For a sequence to be retained, a match of at least six nucleotides was required to both a V gene segment and a J gene segment. Rearrangements were called productive when the CDR3 lacked stop codons and stayed in frame with V and J; all others were non-productive. CDR3 was defined according to IMGT convention as the region running from the second conserved V-encoded cysteine to the conserved J-encoded phenylalanine. The earlier analysis of fewer than 700 of the donors excluded sequences that lacked an unambiguous match to a single V gene segment. In an earlier analysis of some 590 of the donors, a V segment was called functional when productive rearrangements were above 56.7%, and segregating when the standard deviation between donors exceeded 5%. A statistical classification framework was built to diagnose cytomegalovirus status from the catalog of TCR beta chain sequences. In a later analysis, V and J genes were assigned by comparing TCR nucleotide sequences against IMGT/GENE-DB human TR gene sequences. In a later analysis, CDR3 sequences and most-parsimonious VDJ recombination scenarios were assigned using the TCRdist pipeline. In a later analysis, each TCR beta chain was defined by its CDR3 amino acid sequence together with its V-gene family, and reads without a unique V-gene family were excluded. In a later analysis, 450 to 600 highly shared, low-generation-probability nucleotide sequences were removed to address suspected cross-contamination and a sequencing artifact. In a later analysis, a clonal expansion index for each public chain was calculated from normalized within-repertoire ranks of inferred template counts. Generation probabilities in a later analysis came from a VDJ recombination model fitted to out-of-frame rearrangements, and those results were checked against IGoR. In a later analysis, hypergeometric tests were used to score TCR-TCR, TCR-HLA and TCR-CMV co-occurrence, with a repertoire-size bias correction applied to TCR pairs. In a later analysis, false discovery rates were estimated by permuting HLA or CMV assignments 20 times. In a later analysis, co-occurring TCRs were grouped using DBSCAN, with TCRdist sequence similarity added in when clustering inside HLA-allele-positive subsets. For co-occurrence clustering, repertoires with fewer than 30,000 or more than 120,000 public chains were excluded, along with 4 to 6 repertoires with anomalous nucleotide sharing. Held by TCRdb, this immuneACCESS table contains in-frame sequences only and omits some clones. Under half of the omission traces to an unresolved V gene where checked; the cause of the rest is unknown. D and trimming come from the DNA, and the V and J calls and clone size come from that table. In all, the sample holds about 150,000 clones, and over 70% of those were seen once. Clones ranked in the top ten supply around 2.3% of the sample.

The data derive from a study of cytomegalovirus exposure and HLA in healthy donors (dated by TCRdb to the late 2010s). Regarding the study in general: According to an earlier analysis of 587 of the donors, about 179 million T cells yielded some 120 million unique TCR beta sequences and approximately 300 Gb of sequence data. About 300 gigabases of sequencing data and some 85 million unique TCR sequences were included in an early release covering several hundred HLA-typed donors. Of the 398 genotyped donors, 80% to 90% were placed in the genetic ancestry cluster associated with self-reported Caucasian donors. The study was designed to test whether signatures of past pathogen exposure could be identified by cataloging public T cell receptors. The study profiled the T cell repertoires of 500 to 800 subjects by immunosequencing and related them to cytomegalovirus serostatus. A separate validation cohort of some 130 different subjects was used in addition to the approximately 700-subject first cohort. High-throughput TCR immunosequencing, statistical association of individual TCRs with disease status, and machine learning were combined to predict cytomegalovirus infection status. A later analysis re-analyzed previously published TCR beta repertoires from 600 to 850 donors and added high-resolution HLA genotyping to study TCR occurrence patterns. Rather than drawing on any new phenotypic data, the later analysis identified candidate immune exposures from TCR beta sequences and the way those sequences occurred across donors. To decide whether each TCR beta V gene segment behaved as functional or pseudogenic, an earlier analysis of 587 of the donors relied on high-throughput TCR beta sequencing. Donor age, sex, ethnicity and CMV serostatus were collected together with the repertoire data. In a later genetic analysis, genome-wide SNP genotypes for about 55% of the 666 donors were used, and that subset was treated as a discovery cohort. All discovery cohort repertoires had been generated using a single sequencing platform. Both class I and class II loci were covered by HLA typing, at four-digit resolution. Typing coverage varied by locus: 629-630 donors for A, B, C, DRB1 and DQB1; about 520 for DQA1; around 610 for DPA1; about 450 for DPB1. Roughly five DR-DQ haplotypes were handled as single units for association and clustering, since linkage in the cohort was strong. Across 300 to 500 genotyped donors of the cohort, an average of roughly 250,000 unique TCR beta nucleotide sequences per donor were sequenced, and approximately 17% of those sequences were non-productive.

The germline V gene (reference sequence) sets CDR1 to SEHNR and CDR2 to FQNEAQ. The CDR3 goes from the cysteine to the phenylalanine over 17 residues. Left in the record is the CDR3 DNA by itself, 51 bases read in frame from the first base. V drops 0 bases and J drops 1 base, leaving 16 bases in between. The cohort was made up of under 800 healthy bone marrow donors. Cohort members were all nominally healthy when sampled, although unrecorded immune exposures were likely present. The donor tested CMV seronegative and was one of the 352 seronegative cohort members. Every donor gave a peripheral blood sample, and the peripheral blood mononuclear cells from that sample were used for TCR beta sequencing. Genomic DNA was extracted from the blood cell samples with the Qiagen DNeasy Blood Extraction Kit. Study-wide findings and limitations: Because HLA typing was missing for some donors at each locus, association tests included only the typed subset. A cluster of highly shared sequence variants was judged likely to represent a technical artifact of the sequencing pipeline. A further reported finding was that TCR beta sequences accurately predicted the HLA-A and HLA-B alleles for most subjects in the first cohort. Several of the top co-occurrence clusters appeared to be linked to parvovirus B19, influenza, CMV and Epstein-Barr virus, according to a later analysis. The only immune exposure information available for the cohort was CMV serostatus. When HLA alleles, especially DR and DQ, strongly co-occurred, TCR associations were difficult to assign to individual alleles. In a later analysis, most CMV-associated TCR beta chains were found to appear HLA-restricted, with HLA associations seemingly driven largely by CMV exposure. An earlier analysis of approximately 500 of the donors showed that most TCR beta V segments appeared in productive rearrangements either about 90% or about 30% of the time, which broadly matched IMGT annotations. The 87-base-pair reads could not distinguish some IMGT-functional V segments, including TRBV6-2 and TRBV6-3, so those segments were excluded. While some public TCRs were present in many individuals, most TCR sequences turned up only very rarely across donors. Correlated functional status among segregating V segments might reflect linkage disequilibrium, but an unknown experimental factor could not be ruled out. The earlier analysis of 587 of the donors excluded 15 to 20 rarely observed V segments, including chromosome 9 orphons, because counts were too low. An association between a missense DCLRE1C variant and V-gene and J-gene trimming of TCR beta chains was found in a later genetic analysis and replicated in an independent cohort. In the study, 150 to 200 TCR beta chains were listed as associated with cytomegalovirus. In a later analysis, HLA-associated TCR beta chains showed more clonal expansion and lower generation probabilities than non-associated chains that were equally common. In a later analysis, TCR association rates were found to vary across HLA loci, with the most associated TCRs seen for DRB1 alleles and the fewest for HLA-C alleles. Roughly uniform sequencing depth across donors was assumed in presence/absence analyses, although this assumption may not hold. According to the authors, the approach could potentially be generalized to other disease states and immunological phenotypes. The cohort was sequenced for TCR beta chains only, and without alpha or paired-chain data the features that could be detected were limited. In a later genetic analysis, fewer N-insertions in productive TCRs were reported among donors in an Asian-associated ancestry cluster than the roughly 700-donor mean. In vitro tests confirmed that a few of the cytomegalovirus-associated TCR beta chains recognize cytomegalovirus antigens. Specific HLA alleles were associated with 15,000 to 20,000 TCR beta sequences at a false discovery rate of 0.05 in a later analysis. The classifier was reported to diagnose cytomegalovirus status with high specificity and sensitivity in both the original cohort and the validation cohort.

The TCR comes from a man in his thirties or forties in good health and CMV-seronegative. The chain links TRBV7-9 with TRBJ2-7; a tentative D match to TRBD1 spans 6 bases. The specimen sequenced was PBMCs. The base sequence is TGTGCCAGCAGCTTAGCTGCCTGGACAGACAAATCCTACGAGCAGTACTTC. It specifies CASSLAAWTDKSYEQYF. When the CDR3 is completed using the reference TRBV7-9 and TRBJ2-7 genes on either side, the full variable domain is DTGVSQNPRHKITKRGQNVTFRCDPISEHNRLYWYRQTLGQGPEFLTYFQNEAQLEKSRLLSDRFSAERPKGSFSTLEIQRTEQGDSAMYLCASSLAAWTDKSYEQYFGPGTRLTVT.